The sequence of this T cell receptor (beta chain) was determined in a study of human T cells and chemical hapten exposure. Study-level information: Slight differences in pooled library volume were the main source of varying TCR yields across samples.

TCRdb reprocessed the RACE reads with MiXCR, giving one entry per CDR3 protein. The sample includes about 94,000 distinct CDR3 sequences, approximately 8.6% of them seen just once. Time point reported: patch test 2, 6 weeks after DPC sensitization. Treatment denoted: therapeutic diphenylcyclopropenone sensitization with weekly scalp DPC. Points from the study as a whole: The donor cohort had alopecia, so its immune response may not match that of healthy people.

Comments on this clonotype: Its antigen is not known.

The CDR3 covers 16 residues. Trimming pared 5 bases from V and 0 bases from J, leaving 14 bases between. Looked up from germline, CDR1 is MNHEY and CDR2 is SVGAGI. The sequencing used whole blood, collected in connection with sensitization to the hapten diphenylcyclopropenone (DPC). This TCR was recovered from a woman aged 40-49 years with alopecia areata. Some clones in this sample may be carry-over from other donors' samples. The chain couples TRBV6-5 to TRBJ2-1; D is possibly TRBD2 (6 bases). The CDR3, as DNA: TGTGCCAGCAGTCACGACGCGGGGAGCTCCTACAATGAGCAGTTCTTC. Protein sequence: CASSHDAGSSYNEQFF.